These T cell receptor beta chains were read from a single sample in a study of T cells in narcolepsy. Data came from immunoSEQ multiplex PCR; TCRdb stores just in-frame clones and leaves some out. The sample has tens of thousands of clones, 60% to 85% seen once. Sequences were obtained from memory (CD45RA-) CD4+ T cells from blood. These TCRs come from a human donor in good health. CDR3s include the opening cysteine and the closing phenylalanine or tryptophan. A D gene is named only where the DNA matches it firmly. Expanded clones are given a class, and other clones once, few, many or no size at all.

CASSQAGALSTDTQYF | TGTGCCAGCAGCCAAGCGGGAGCATTATCAACAGATACGCAGTATTTT | TRBJ2-3 | TRBV4-2 | . | .
CASSRWLDTIYF | TGTGCCAGCAGCCGGTGGTTGGACACCATATATTTT | TRBJ1-3 | TRBV11-1 | . | .
CASSKPGQGGLYNEQFF | TGTGCCAGCAGCAAACCCGGACAGGGGGGACTCTACAATGAGCAGTTCTTC | TRBJ2-1 | TRBV21-1 | once | .
CASSTWDGSQPQHF | TGTGCCAGCAGTACCTGGGACGGAAGTCAGCCCCAGCATTTT | TRBJ1-5 | TRBV6-1 | . | .
CASSLDGYGYTF | TGTGCCAGCAGCTTAGATGGCTATGGCTACACCTTC | TRBJ1-2 | TRBV11-3 | . | .
CASSFRDPDTQYF | TGTGCCAGCAGCTTTAGGGACCCAGATACGCAGTATTTT | TRBJ2-3 | TRBV11-3 | once | .
CASSYLAALSYNEQFF | TGTGCCAGCAGCTACTTAGCGGCCCTCTCCTACAATGAGCAGTTCTTC | TRBJ2-1 | TRBV7-8 | . | .
CASSLLQALTDTQYF | TGTGCCAGCAGCTTGTTACAGGCCTTAACAGATACGCAGTATTTT | TRBJ2-3 | TRBV5-4 | . | .
CASTPPGQAYNEQFF | TGTGCCAGCACCCCGCCGGGACAGGCCTACAATGAGCAGTTCTTC | TRBJ2-1 | TRBV7-9 | . | TRBD1
CAASGAGLNEQFF | TGTGCCGCCTCAGGGGCCGGACTCAATGAGCAGTTCTTC | TRBJ2-1 | TRBV10-3 | . | .
CATLPRSFETQYF | TGCGCCACCTTACCCCGGTCGTTCGAGACCCAGTACTTC | TRBJ2-5 | TRBV10-1 | . | .
CASRLTGTYEQYF | TGTGCCAGCAGATTAACGGGGACCTACGAGCAGTACTTC | TRBJ2-7 | TRBV7-3 | . | .
CASSLANSGNEQFF | TGTGCCAGCTCGCTGGCGAATAGCGGCAATGAGCAGTTCTTC | TRBJ2-1 | TRBV19 | . | .
CASSLGLAATYEQYF | TGTGCCAGCAGCTTGGGCCTAGCAGCTACCTACGAGCAGTACTTC | TRBJ2-7 | TRBV5-4 | once | .
CASRPIGDLYGYTF | TGCGCCAGCAGGCCCATCGGGGACCTATATGGCTACACCTTC | TRBJ1-2 | TRBV5-1 | . | .
CASSGGSSIGINEKLFF | TGTGCCAGCAGCGGGGGGAGTTCCATCGGGATCAATGAAAAACTGTTTTTT | TRBJ1-4 | TRBV7-2 | once | .
CSVRNTGDTQYF | TGCAGCGTTCGGAATACTGGAGATACGCAGTATTTT | TRBJ2-3 | TRBV29-1 | . | .
CASSFGVQDFQPQHF | TGTGCCAGCAGTTTTGGTGTACAGGATTTTCAGCCCCAGCATTTT | TRBJ1-5 | TRBV28 | . | .
CASSPQREGTGELFF | TGTGCCAGCTCACCACAGCGAGAGGGCACCGGGGAGCTGTTTTTT | TRBJ2-2 | TRBV18 | . | .
CASSPRRANTEAFF | TGTGCCAGCAGCCCCAGACGGGCGAACACTGAAGCTTTCTTT | TRBJ1-1 | TRBV7-9 | . | .
CASSPIAGDIIQYF | TGTGCCAGCTCACCGATAGCGGGAGATATCATTCAGTACTTC | TRBJ2-4 | TRBV18 | . | TRBD2
CASSAGYQGNTIYF | TGTGCCAGCAGCGCTGGATACCAGGGAAACACCATATATTTT | TRBJ1-3 | TRBV9 | . | .
CASSSLAPRGTDTQYF | TGTGCCAGCAGTTCCCTGGCGCCCAGGGGCACAGATACGCAGTATTTT | TRBJ2-3 | TRBV7-2 | . | .
CASSQLRGQGDNEQFF | TGCGCCAGCAGCCAATTAAGAGGACAGGGAGACAATGAGCAGTTCTTC | TRBJ2-1 | TRBV4-1 | . | TRBD1
CANSSGSGQSSYEQYF | TGTGCCAACTCATCCGGATCGGGACAGAGCTCCTACGAGCAGTACTTC | TRBJ2-7 | TRBV18 | . | TRBD1
CASMPDWNTEAFF | TGTGCCAGCATGCCGGACTGGAACACTGAAGCTTTCTTT | TRBJ1-1 | TRBV2 | . | .
CASTALTGYNSPLHF | TGTGCCAGTACCGCCCTGACAGGGTATAATTCACCCCTCCACTTT | TRBJ1-6 | TRBV19 | . | TRBD1
CASSRQTSYEQYF | TGTGCCAGCAGCCGACAGACCTCCTACGAGCAGTACTTC | TRBJ2-7 | TRBV7-8 | . | .
CASSLGSATNEKLFF | TGTGCCAGCAGCTTAGGTTCTGCAACTAATGAAAAACTGTTTTTT | TRBJ1-4 | TRBV11-2 | . | .
CASSLEVTLYTDTQYF | TGTGCCAGCAGCCTCGAGGTAACCCTTTACACAGATACGCAGTATTTT | TRBJ2-3 | TRBV5-6 | once | .
CASSRADIPYEQYF | TGCGCCAGCAGCCGGGCGGATATCCCCTACGAGCAGTACTTC | TRBJ2-7 | TRBV4-3 | . | .
CASSLGRGGNTEAFF | TGCGCCAGCAGCTTGGGTAGGGGCGGGAACACTGAAGCTTTCTTT | TRBJ1-1 | TRBV5-1 | . | .
CASSSLGRPEQFF | TGTGCCAGTAGTTCCCTAGGACGGCCTGAGCAGTTCTTC | TRBJ2-1 | TRBV19 | . | .
CASSRTGAATYEQYF | TGCGCCAGCAGCCGTACAGGGGCGGCTACCTACGAGCAGTACTTC | TRBJ2-7 | TRBV4-1 | . | TRBD1
CASSPSYQRVGAFF | TGTGCCAGCTCACCCAGTTATCAACGAGTAGGAGCTTTCTTT | TRBJ1-1 | TRBV18 | . | .
CASSLGTSGPTDTQYF | TGCGCCAGCAGCCTCGGGACCTCGGGTCCTACAGATACGCAGTATTTT | TRBJ2-3 | TRBV5-1 | . | .
CASRGRWYEQYF | TGTGCCAGCAGGGGGCGTTGGTACGAGCAGTACTTC | TRBJ2-7 | TRBV2 | . | .
CASSQGGGNSDGQYF | TGTGCCAGCAGCCAAGGAGGGGGTAACTCAGATGGGCAGTACTTC | TRBJ2-5 | TRBV7-2 | . | .
CASSVEINGWDEQFF | TGTGCCAGCAGCGTAGAAATAAACGGATGGGATGAGCAGTTCTTC | TRBJ2-1 | TRBV9 | . | .
CASGQLQETQYF | TGTGCCAGCGGACAGTTACAAGAGACCCAGTACTTC | TRBJ2-5 | TRBV28 | . | .
CASRETGSDVLQYF | TGTGCCAGCAGGGAAACAGGTTCCGATGTGCTGCAGTACTTC | TRBJ2-7 | TRBV6-6 | once | .
CASSRGTGAPGRTDTQYF | TGTGCTAGCAGTCGCGGGACAGGGGCGCCAGGGAGGACAGATACGCAGTATTTT | TRBJ2-3 | TRBV7-7 | once | TRBD1
CASRRTGGNLAGANHKNIQYF | TGTGCCAGCAGAAGGACAGGGGGTAATTTAGCGGGAGCGAATCACAAAAACATTCAGTACTTC | TRBJ2-4 | TRBV28 | . | .
CASSEGSGVLNTEAFF | TGTGCCAGCAGCGAGGGTAGCGGTGTTCTGAACACTGAAGCTTTCTTT | TRBJ1-1 | TRBV9 | . | .
CASSPRDKNTEAFF | TGTGCCAGCAGCCCGAGGGACAAGAACACTGAAGCTTTCTTT | TRBJ1-1 | TRBV6-5 | once | .